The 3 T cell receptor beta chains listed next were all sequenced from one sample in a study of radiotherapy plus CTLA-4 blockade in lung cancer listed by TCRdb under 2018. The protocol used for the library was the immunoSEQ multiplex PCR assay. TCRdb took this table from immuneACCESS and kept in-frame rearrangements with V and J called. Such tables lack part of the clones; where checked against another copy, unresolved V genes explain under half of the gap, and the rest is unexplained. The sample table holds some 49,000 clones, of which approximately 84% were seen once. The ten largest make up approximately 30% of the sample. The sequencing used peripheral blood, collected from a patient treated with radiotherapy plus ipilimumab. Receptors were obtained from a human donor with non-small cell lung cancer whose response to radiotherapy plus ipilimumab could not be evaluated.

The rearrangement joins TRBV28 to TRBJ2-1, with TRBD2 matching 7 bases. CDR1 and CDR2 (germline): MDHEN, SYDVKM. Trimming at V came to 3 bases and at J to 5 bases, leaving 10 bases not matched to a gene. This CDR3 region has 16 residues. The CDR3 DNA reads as TGTGCCAGCAGTTTGCGTCTAGCGGAGGGTAACAATGAGCAGTTCTTC. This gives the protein CASSLRLAEGNNEQFF.

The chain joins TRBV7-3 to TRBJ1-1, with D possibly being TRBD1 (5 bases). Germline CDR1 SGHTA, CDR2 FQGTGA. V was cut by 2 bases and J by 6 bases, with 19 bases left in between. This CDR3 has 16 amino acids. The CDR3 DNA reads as TGTGCCAGCAGCTTAGGGGCAGACCCTTCCTTGGCTGAAGCTTTCTTT. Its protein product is CASSLGADPSLAEAFF.

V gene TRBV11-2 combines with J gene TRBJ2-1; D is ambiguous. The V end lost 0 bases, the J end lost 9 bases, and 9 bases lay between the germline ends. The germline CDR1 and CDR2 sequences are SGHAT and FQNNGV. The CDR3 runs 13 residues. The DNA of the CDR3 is TGTGCCAGCAGCTTAGATAGTGAGTTTGAGCAGTTCTTC. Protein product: CASSLDSEFEQFF.